Below are 29 T cell receptor beta chains sequenced from a single sample in a study of blood T cell repertoires in COVID-19. Profiled with immunoSEQ multiplex PCR; TCRdb holds only in-frame clones, not every one. The table includes approximately 210,000 clones, approximately 91% detected once. Sequencing was carried out using peripheral blood. The receptors were sampled from a woman in her forties with acute or convalescent COVID-19.

The gene calls are TRBV6-5 and TRBJ1-2; 12 bases align to TRBD1. The junction had 5 bases not matched to a gene; V was cut back by 6 bases and J by 6 bases. From germline, CDR1 is MNHEY and CDR2 SVGAGI. The length of the CDR3 is 14 residues. In DNA, the CDR3 is TGTGCCAGCAGGGGGGACAGGGGGCATCATGGCTACACCTTC. Encoded protein: CASRGDRGHHGYTF.

This clone was seen only once. V usage is TRBV5-1 and J usage is TRBJ2-5; D possibly corresponds to TRBD1 (6 bases). The germline V gene encodes CDR1 SGHRS and CDR2 YFSETQ. The CDR3 totals 16 residues. V shed 3 bases and J shed 4 bases, with 19 bases lying between them. Here the CDR3 DNA reads TGCGCCAGCAGCTCTCCCCGAGGACAGTTCCGAGAGACCCAGTACTTC. Amino acid sequence: CASSSPRGQFRETQYF.

J is TRBJ1-5 and V is TRBV27, with D possibly matching TRBD1 (5 bases). Germline assignment: CDR1 MNHEY and CDR2 SMNVEV (reference sequence). V dropped 2 bases and J dropped 4 bases, with 12 bases sitting between them. This CDR3 region has 15 residues. CDR3 sequence reads: CASSLAGGENQPQHF. In DNA, the CDR3 is TGTGCCAGCAGTTTAGCCGGGGGAGAGAATCAGCCCCAGCATTTT.

The chain combines TRBV11-2 with TRBJ1-2; TRBD1 aligns across 9 bases. Germline V CDR1 and CDR2: SGHAT, FQNNGV. CDR3 length: 14 residues. The V and J ends lost 5 bases and 2 bases, in that order; junction bases with no gene match: 3. CDR3 in amino acids: CASSQGTGNYGYTF. CDR3 sequence (DNA): TGTGCCAGCAGCCAGGGGACAGGGAACTATGGCTACACCTTC.

The CDR3 is CASSPGAGGGYTF. The CDR3 nucleotides read TGTGCCAGCAGCCCAGGGGCAGGGGGAGGCTACACCTTC. The rearrangement uses TRBV7-3 and TRBJ1-2; 7 bases are a match to TRBD1. CDR1 is SGHTA and CDR2 is FQGTGA in the germline V gene. Losses at the gene ends were 5 bases for V and 8 bases for J; bases not matched to a gene: 8. The CDR3 is 13 residues long.

This sequence joins TRBV7-8 and TRBJ1-3; D ambiguous. Germline values: CDR1 SGHVS, CDR2 FQNEAQ. The CDR3 covers 15 residues. V was clipped by 0 bases and J by 0 bases, with 6 bases between them. In DNA form, the CDR3 reads TGTGCCAGCAGCTTAGCTCCCTACTCTGGAAACACCATATATTTT. Protein: CASSLAPYSGNTIYF. Combining the CDR3 with reference TRBV7-8 and TRBJ1-3 gives the whole variable domain GAGVSQSPRYKVAKRGQDVALRCDPISGHVSLFWYQQALGQGPEFLTYFQNEAQLDKSGLPSDRFFAERPEGSVSTLKIQRTQQEDSAVYLCASSLAPYSGNTIYFGEGSWLTVV.

The chain employs TRBV6-5 and TRBJ1-2; D remains unclear. The CDR3 length is 14 residues. The V end lost 5 bases, the J end lost 4 bases, and 14 bases lay between the germline ends. CDR1 MNHEY and CDR2 SVGAGI come from the germline V gene. The CDR3 region has the DNA TGTGCCAGCAGTCGAGAGATGGAGGGCTATGGCTACACCTTC. Translated, it gives CASSREMEGYGYTF.

The genes are TRBV7-8 and TRBJ1-2, with 11 positions matching TRBD1. Trimming at V came to 2 bases and at J to 4 bases, leaving 9 bases not matched to a gene. The CDR3 consists of 17 residues. The germline gives CDR1 SGHVS, CDR2 FQNEAQ. CDR3 DNA sequence: TGTGCCAGCAGCTTACATGGGACAGGGGGAGAGATCTATGGCTACACCTTC. This translates into CASSLHGTGGEIYGYTF.

The chain combines TRBV5-1 with TRBJ1-2; D is perhaps TRBD1 (6 bases). This CDR3 is 13 amino acids long. The germline CDR1 and CDR2 sequences are SGHRS and YFSETQ. Trimming stripped 4 bases from V and 8 bases from J, with 15 bases between. The CDR3 coding sequence is TGCGCCAGCAGCCAACCCAACAGGGCCGGCTACACCTTC. Residues: CASSQPNRAGYTF.

This clone was seen just once. The chain links TRBV5-4 to TRBJ2-1, with no clear D. V gave up 4 bases and J gave up 2 bases, with 7 bases separating them. The germline CDR1 and CDR2 sequences are SGHNT and YYREEE (reference sequence). The CDR3 length is 13 residues. DNA of the CDR3: TGTGCCAGCAGCGCGCGGCCCTACAATGAGCAGTTCTTC. Its protein is CASSARPYNEQFF.

The chain carries TRBV6-2 or TRBV6-3 and TRBJ2-3; 9 bases align to TRBD2. CDR1 MNHEY and CDR2 SVGEGT come from the germline V gene. The ends lost 3 bases at V and 2 bases at J; junction bases unmatched: 3. The length of the CDR3 is 15 residues. The CDR3 DNA sequence: TGTGCCAGCAGTTATGCGGGGGGGACCACAGATACGCAGTATTTT. Translating it yields CASSYAGGTTDTQYF.

This chain joins TRBV19 and TRBJ1-2; the match to TRBD1 covers 8 bases. The ends lost 4 bases at V and 7 bases at J; junction bases unmatched: 2. The CDR3 extends over 12 amino acids. Germline loops: CDR1 LNHDA, CDR2 SQIVND (reference sequence). CDR3: CASSTDRVGYTF. The DNA of the CDR3 is TGTGCCAGTAGTACGGACAGGGTTGGCTACACCTTC.

This sequence joins TRBV3-1 (or the pseudogene TRBV3-2) and TRBJ2-3; 10 positions agree with TRBD2. Germline V gives CDR1 LGHDT, CDR2 YNNKEL (reference sequence). Germline trimming cut 5 bases from V and 4 bases from J; bases unmatched to any gene: 6. The CDR3 runs to 15 residues. The CDR3 spells CASSFQGLAPDTQYF. The CDR3 DNA sequence: TGTGCCAGCAGCTTCCAGGGACTAGCGCCAGATACGCAGTATTTT.

V gene TRBV28 combines with J gene TRBJ1-2; no definite D call. V lost 9 bases and J lost 3, with 14 bases in between. Germline CDR1 reads MDHEN; CDR2 reads SYDVKM. The CDR3 runs to 13 residues. Written as DNA, the CDR3 is TGTGCCAGTCAAGGGCCGGGAGACTATGGCTACACCTTC. It codes for CASQGPGDYGYTF.

This clone was seen once. This chain joins TRBV6-6 and TRBJ1-2; D uncertain. The CDR3 has 15 amino acids. V dropped 7 bases and J dropped 6 bases, with 21 bases sitting between them. Germline lookup yields CDR1 MNHNY and CDR2 SVGAGI (reference sequence). The CDR3 nucleotides read TGTGCCAGCATCAGACCGGGCCCTAAGGAGGATGGCTACACCTTC. It codes for CASIRPGPKEDGYTF.

The chain recombines TRBV11-2 with TRBJ2-7; 8 positions agree with TRBD1. Germline lookup yields CDR1 SGHAT and CDR2 FQNNGV. This CDR3 is 16 amino acids long. CDR3 in amino acids: CASSVDYRGSRYEQYV. DNA for the CDR3: TGTGCCAGCAGCGTAGATTACAGGGGGTCTCGGTACGAGCAGTACGTC.

J is TRBJ2-5 and V is TRBV5-1; a weak D match, TRBD1 (6 bases). This CDR3 is 14 amino acids long. Looked up from germline, CDR1 is SGHRS and CDR2 is YFSETQ. The V and J ends lost 0 bases and 4 bases respectively, with 10 bases between them. The CDR3 region has the DNA TGCGCCAGCAGCTTGGGGGGGCAGGGAGAGACCCAGTACTTC. This sequence encodes CASSLGGQGETQYF.

The chain is built from TRBV5-1 and TRBJ1-6; D call uncertain. The germline gives CDR1 SGHRS, CDR2 YFSETQ. V lost 0 bases to trimming and J lost 6 bases, with 13 bases between them. CDR3 size: 16 residues. DNA for the CDR3: TGCGCCAGCAGCTTGGGACCGGGAACCGGTAATTCACCCCTCCACTTT. Its translation: CASSLGPGTGNSPLHF.

This clone has just one count. The gene calls are TRBV30 and TRBJ2-5; no clear D. This CDR3 is built from 14 residues. The V gene's germline CDR1 is GTSNPN and CDR2 SVGIG (reference sequence). Between the trimmed V and J ends, which lost 2 bases and 0 bases, there was a span of 10 bases. CDR3 in amino acids: CAWSKLRYQETQYF. The CDR3 coding sequence is TGTGCCTGGAGTAAACTCCGGTACCAAGAGACCCAGTACTTC.

The chain joins TRBV9 to TRBJ1-5; 12 nucleotides agree with TRBD1. Germline V gives CDR1 SGDLS, CDR2 YYNGEE. The J segment lost 6 bases and the V segment lost 4 bases, leaving 5 bases of the junction unmatched. CDR3 length equals 15 residues. This chain's CDR3 is CASSPGTGGSQPQHF. The CDR3 nucleotides are TGTGCCAGCAGCCCCGGGACAGGGGGCAGTCAGCCCCAGCATTTT.

Many counts were recorded for this clone. Other DNA sequences from this sample encode an identical CDR3 as well. The rearrangement uses TRBV9 and TRBJ1-2, with TRBD1 matching 8 bases. V lost 0 bases to trimming and J lost 4 bases; unmatched junction nucleotides: 5. The CDR3 is 15 residues long. The germline CDR1 and CDR2 sequences are SGDLS and YYNGEE. The DNA of the CDR3 is TGTGCCAGCAGCGTAGGACAGGGGAACGCCTATGGCTACACCTTC. Residues: CASSVGQGNAYGYTF.

The rearrangement joins TRBV25-1 to TRBJ1-6, with TRBD1 identical over 7 bases. Looked up from germline, CDR1 is MGHDK and CDR2 is SYGVNS. With V trimmed by 6 bases and J by 5 bases, 4 bases remained unmatched. CDR3 length equals 14 residues. The DNA of the CDR3 is TGTGCCAGCAGGTACAGGGGTGATAATTCACCCCTCCACTTT. Amino acids: CASRYRGDNSPLHF. Full variable domain (remainder filled in from reference TRBV25-1 and TRBJ1-6): EADIYQTPRYLVIGTGKKITLECSQTMGHDKMYWYQQDPGMELHLIHYSYGVNSTEKGDLSSESTVSRIRTEHFPLTLESARPSHTSQYLCASRYRGDNSPLHFGNGTRLTVT.

This sequence joins TRBV3-1 (or the pseudogene TRBV3-2) and TRBJ2-2; 9 nucleotides line up with TRBD1. The CDR3 length is 18 residues. Per the germline V gene, CDR1 is LGHDT and CDR2 is YNNKEL (reference sequence). V lost 2 bases, J lost 3 bases, and 10 bases stayed unmatched. CDR3 sequence (DNA): TGTGCCAGCAGCCAAAAAGGTGTCGGGACAGGGTACACCGGGGAGCTGTTTTTT. Translation: CASSQKGVGTGYTGELFF.

The chain combines TRBV5-6 with TRBJ1-4; 7 bases are a match to TRBD1. Germline V lookup: CDR1 SGHDT, CDR2 YYEEEE. Unmatched junction bases numbered 6, after V lost 2 bases and J lost 8 bases. The CDR3 runs to 14 residues. The CDR3 region has the DNA TGTGCCAGCAGCTTCTACAGGGGTGGGGAAAAACTGTTTTTT. Translation: CASSFYRGGEKLFF.

This chain links TRBV20-1 with TRBJ1-2; D gene unclear. Trimming took 0 bases from V and 7 from J, leaving 6 bases between them. The CDR3 has 11 residues. Per germline, CDR1 DFQATT and CDR2 SNEGSKA (reference sequence). CDR3 nucleotides: TGCAGTGCTAGAGAAAATCGTGGCTACACCTTC. This sequence encodes CSARENRGYTF.

The gene calls are TRBV5-1 and TRBJ2-2; possible D gene TRBD2, 5 bases. V lost 5 bases and J lost 1, with 12 bases in between. In germline, CDR1 is SGHRS, CDR2 YFSETQ. The CDR3 has 15 amino acids. The CDR3 DNA sequence: TGCGCCAGCAGGAGGGCAACAGTGAACACCGGGGAGCTGTTTTTT. It encodes CASRRATVNTGELFF.

The chain couples TRBV2 to TRBJ1-5; 11 positions match TRBD1. Per germline, CDR1 SNHLY and CDR2 FYNNEI. This CDR3 spans 14 amino acids. Trimming cost V 6 bases and J 7 bases; bases outside gene matches: 5. CDR3 sequence reads: CASRPGQGDQPQHF. The CDR3 DNA follows: TGTGCCAGCAGACCGGGACAGGGGGACCAGCCCCAGCATTTT.

V usage is TRBV5-1 and J usage is TRBJ2-3; a weak D match, TRBD2 (5 bases). V lost 5 bases to trimming and J lost 4 bases, with 8 bases between them. The CDR3 covers 12 residues. Germline V lookup: CDR1 SGHRS, CDR2 YFSETQ. The CDR3 loop reads CASRGGADTQYF. The CDR3 bases are TGCGCCAGCAGAGGAGGAGCAGATACGCAGTATTTT.

J is TRBJ1-2 and V is TRBV19; 9 positions match TRBD1. CDR3 length: 14 amino acids. Germline CDR1 LNHDA, CDR2 SQIVND (reference sequence). The V gene end was trimmed by 4 bases and the J gene end by 5 bases; junction bases not matched to a gene: 5. The CDR3 protein is CASSTTGGAYGYTF. In DNA, the CDR3 is TGTGCCAGTAGTACTACAGGGGGCGCGTATGGCTACACCTTC.